This TCR beta chain was retrieved from a study of OX40 agonist ivuxolimab in advanced cancers. Overall study context: Mean age around 60 years, range about 20 to 90; 82.7% male. Regarding the study as a whole: Averaging showed that CD8+ T cells had more expanded clones than CD4+ did.

The germline V gene has CDR1 SGHTA and CDR2 FQGNSA. V lost 2 bases to trimming and J lost 3 bases, with 17 bases between them. The CDR3 totals 16 residues. Details on this clone: No antigen is known for it.

Sequencing used immunoSEQ multiplex PCR; TCRdb keeps in-frame clones, though not all of them. The sample holds around 100,000 clones, nearly 90% seen once. The V and J genes are TRBV7-2 and TRBJ2-7; possibly TRBD1 or TRBD2 for D (7 bases each). The source material was CD4+ or CD8+ T cells sorted from blood, sampled in a trial of the OX40 agonist ivuxolimab. This receptor was taken from an adult with an advanced solid tumor such as melanoma, head and neck, liver or kidney cancer. CDR3 coding DNA: TGTGCCAGCAGCTTACCTGGGAGGGACAGAGGCTACGAGCAGTACTTC. Its protein is CASSLPGRDRGYEQYF.